This TCR beta chain was obtained from a study of blood T cell repertoires in COVID-19. Overall study: The samples span acute and convalescent COVID-19 from the United States, Italy and Spain. Sources were T cells, B-cell-depleted T cells, or PBMCs; the material itself was cDNA or gDNA.

Germline values: CDR1 MNHEY, CDR2 SVGAGI. The CDR3 runs 14 residues. With 5 bases clipped from V and 8 bases from J, the junction kept 8 bases outside the gene matches. In the authors' methods: Cell counts per sample came from amplifying reference gene primers. Assay: immunoSEQ multiplex PCR; the TCRdb copy retains only in-frame clones and omits some. V and J calls and clone size are as listed in that table; D and trimming were resolved from the DNA. The table lists over 200,000 clones, about three quarters of them singletons, with about 3.5% in the top ten. The origin of this receptor is a woman of 80 years or more with acute or convalescent COVID-19. Sequencing input: peripheral blood. The gene calls are TRBV6-5 and TRBJ2-2; 7 bases map to TRBD2. The CDR3 sequence: CASSPRTSGGELFF. The CDR3 DNA reads TGTGCCAGCAGTCCGCGGACTAGTGGGGGGGAGCTGTTTTTT.